This TCR beta chain comes out of a study of human T cells and chemical hapten exposure. Study in general: Slight differences in pooled library volume were the main source of varying TCR yields across samples.

The authors' total RNA extraction used unfractionated whole blood. This clonotype was seen only a few times. What it binds is not known. The library attached unique molecular identifiers to individual cDNA molecules. As processed by the authors: Sampled TCR counts reached a median of about 90,000 per sample, with values ranging from 23,224 to 690,600. TCRdb reprocessed the 5' RACE reads with MiXCR, giving one entry per CDR3 protein. Here the V and J calls rest on TCRdb's processing, not on the authors' analysis. The table has around 100,000 distinct CDR3 sequences, approximately 20% seen once. V shed 6 bases, J shed 5 bases, and the junction held 10 bases outside the gene matches. Germline V lookup: CDR1 SGHTA, CDR2 FQGNSA. This CDR3 is 17 amino acids long. Findings of the study overall: TCRs exceeding 1 in 1000 frequency stayed unchanged with DPC sensitization.

The chain employs TRBV7-2 and TRBJ2-2; 12 bases match TRBD2. The origin of this receptor is a human donor in good health. CDR3 DNA sequence: TGTGCCAGCAGGCGACAGGGACTAGCGGGTCAGACCGGGGAGCTGTTTTTT. Translating gives CASRRQGLAGQTGELFF. Full variable domain (rest looked up from reference TRBV7-2 and TRBJ2-2): GAGVSQSPSNKVTEKGKDVELRCDPISGHTALYWYRQSLGQGLEFLIYFQGNSAPDKSGLPSDRFSAERTGGSVSTLTIQRTQQEDSAVYLCASRRQGLAGQTGELFFGEGSRLTVL.